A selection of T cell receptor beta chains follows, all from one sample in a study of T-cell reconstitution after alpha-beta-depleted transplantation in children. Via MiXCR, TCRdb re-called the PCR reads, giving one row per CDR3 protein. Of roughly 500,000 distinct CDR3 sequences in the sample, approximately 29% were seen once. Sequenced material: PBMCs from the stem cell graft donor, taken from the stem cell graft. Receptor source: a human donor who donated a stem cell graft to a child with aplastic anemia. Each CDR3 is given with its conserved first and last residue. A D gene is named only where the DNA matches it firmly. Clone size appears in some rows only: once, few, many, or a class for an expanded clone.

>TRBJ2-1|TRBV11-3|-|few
CASTRSIGRGNEQFF
TGTGCCAGCACTCGGTCTATCGGGAGAGGCAATGAGCAGTTCTTC
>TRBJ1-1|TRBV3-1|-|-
CASSQTDEAFF
TGTGCCAGCAGCCAAACGGATGAAGCTTTCTTT
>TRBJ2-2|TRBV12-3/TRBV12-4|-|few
CASTFTGELFF
TGTGCCAGCACCTTCACCGGGGAGCTGTTTTTT
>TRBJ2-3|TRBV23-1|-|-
CASSQGRKADTQYF
TGCGCCAGCAGTCAAGGGCGGAAAGCAGATACGCAGTATTTT
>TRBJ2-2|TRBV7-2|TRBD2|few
CASSLGGTSFTGELFF
TGTGCCAGCAGCTTAGGAGGGACTAGCTTCACCGGGGAGCTGTTTTTT
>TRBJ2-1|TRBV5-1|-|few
CASREGPTGNEQFF
TGCGCCAGCAGGGAGGGCCCTACTGGCAATGAGCAGTTCTTC
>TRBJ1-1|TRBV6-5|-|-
CASSYPPSEAFF
TGTGCCAGCAGTTACCCCCCGTCTGAAGCTTTCTTT
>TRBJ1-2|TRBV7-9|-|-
CASSLVASSREGYTF
TGTGCCAGCAGCTTAGTGGCGTCTTCCAGGGAGGGCTACACCTTC
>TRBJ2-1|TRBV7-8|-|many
CASSLDSSVQVEQFF
TGTGCCAGCAGCTTAGATTCCAGCGTCCAGGTTGAGCAGTTCTTC
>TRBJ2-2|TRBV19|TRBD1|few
CASKIGTGVAGELFF
TGTGCCAGTAAAATAGGGACAGGGGTTGCCGGGGAGCTGTTTTTT
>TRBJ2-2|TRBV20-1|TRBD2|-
CSAPASGRANTGELFF
TGCAGTGCTCCCGCTAGCGGGAGGGCGAACACCGGGGAGCTGTTTTTT
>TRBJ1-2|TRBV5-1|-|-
CASSRGERAGYTF
TGCGCCAGCAGCCGAGGGGAGAGGGCTGGCTACACCTTC
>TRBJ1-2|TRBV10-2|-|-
CASSRATIYGYTF
TGCGCCAGCAGTCGCGCGACAATCTATGGCTACACCTTC
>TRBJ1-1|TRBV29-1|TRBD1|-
CSVVGQGATEAFF
TGCAGCGTCGTCGGACAGGGGGCCACTGAAGCTTTCTTT
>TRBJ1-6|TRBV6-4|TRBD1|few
CASSLTGQYNSPLHF
TGTGCCAGCAGCTTAACGGGACAGTATAATTCACCCCTCCACTTT
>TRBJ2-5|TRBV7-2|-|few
CASSLGAQQETQYF
TGTGCCAGCAGCTTAGGAGCGCAGCAAGAGACCCAGTACTTC
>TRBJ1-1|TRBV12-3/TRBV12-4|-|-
CASSFRGFEAFF
TGTGCCAGCAGTTTCAGGGGTTTTGAAGCTTTCTTT
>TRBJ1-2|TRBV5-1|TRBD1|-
CASSLGGGQQGYTF
TGCGCCAGCAGCTTGGGAGGGGGACAGCAAGGCTACACCTTC
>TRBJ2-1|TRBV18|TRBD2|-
CASSPGTSVDEQFF
TGTGCCAGCTCACCCGGGACTAGCGTCGATGAGCAGTTCTTC
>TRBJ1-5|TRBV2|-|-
CASSDQGSGRQPQHF
TGTGCCAGCAGTGATCAGGGGTCCGGGAGACAGCCCCAGCATTTT
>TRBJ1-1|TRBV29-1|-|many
CSAGGATGLTEAFF
TGCAGCGCTGGTGGGGCGACCGGGCTCACTGAAGCTTTCTTT
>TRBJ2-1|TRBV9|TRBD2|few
CASSPPSGTSGIEQFF
TGTGCCAGCAGCCCCCCCTCCGGGACTAGCGGGATTGAGCAGTTCTTC
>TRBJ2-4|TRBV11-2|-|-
CASSLLGGYSIQYF
TGTGCCAGCAGCTTACTAGGGGGGTATTCCATTCAGTACTTC
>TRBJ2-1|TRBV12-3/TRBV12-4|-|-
CASSSIDSYNEQFF
TGTGCCAGCAGTTCTATCGACAGCTACAATGAGCAGTTCTTC
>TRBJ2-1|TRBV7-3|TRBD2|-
CASSRRGLAGRSYNEQFF
TGTGCCAGCAGCCGGAGAGGACTAGCGGGCCGCTCCTACAATGAGCAGTTCTTC
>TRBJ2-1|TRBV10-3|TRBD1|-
CAISDPGTGATEQFF
TGTGCCATCAGTGATCCCGGGACAGGCGCCACTGAGCAGTTCTTC
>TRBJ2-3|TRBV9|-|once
CASSESGRTDTQYF
TGTGCCAGCAGCGAAAGTGGTCGGACAGATACGCAGTATTTT
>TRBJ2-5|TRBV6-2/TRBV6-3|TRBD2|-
CASSLEYFGLAGVIGKTQYF
TGTGCCAGCAGTCTTGAGTATTTCGGGCTAGCGGGAGTAATTGGAAAGACCCAGTACTTC
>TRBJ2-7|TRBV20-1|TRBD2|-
CSARFGSGSYEQYF
TGCAGTGCTAGGTTTGGCAGCGGGAGTTACGAGCAGTACTTC
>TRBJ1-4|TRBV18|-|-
CASSMGVTTNEKLFF
TGTGCCAGCTCAATGGGGGTAACGACTAATGAAAAACTGTTTTTT
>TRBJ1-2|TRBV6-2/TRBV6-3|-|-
CASTARGARPYGYTF
TGTGCCAGCACCGCAAGGGGGGCGAGACCCTATGGCTACACCTTC
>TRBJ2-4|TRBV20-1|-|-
CSASPMDYAQSFIQYF
TGCAGTGCTAGTCCAATGGACTACGCTCAATCGTTCATTCAGTACTTC
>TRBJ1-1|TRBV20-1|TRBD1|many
CSAPKPDRENTEAFF
TGCAGTGCCCCAAAACCGGACAGGGAGAACACTGAAGCTTTCTTT
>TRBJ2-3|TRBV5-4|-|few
CASSLGGPLADTQYF
TGTGCCAGCAGCTTGGGCGGCCCCCTCGCAGATACGCAGTATTTT
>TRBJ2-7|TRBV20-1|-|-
CSAGGQSYEQYF
TGCAGTGCGGGGGGACAGTCCTACGAGCAGTACTTC
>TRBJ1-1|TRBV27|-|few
CASEGAGEAFF
TGTGCCAGCGAAGGGGCAGGTGAAGCTTTCTTT
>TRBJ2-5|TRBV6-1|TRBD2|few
CASSEASGSRETQYF
TGTGCCAGCAGTGAAGCTAGCGGGAGCCGAGAGACCCAGTACTTC
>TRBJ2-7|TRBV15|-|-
CATSSRTGAEEQYF
TGTGCCACCAGCAGCCGGACGGGGGCAGAAGAGCAGTACTTC
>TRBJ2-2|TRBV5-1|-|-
CASSYPDTNTGELFF
TGCGCCAGCAGCTATCCGGATACGAACACCGGGGAGCTGTTTTTT
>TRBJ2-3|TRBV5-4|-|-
CASSLDLAPIPSTDTQYF
TGTGCCAGCAGCTTGGATCTAGCTCCTATCCCTAGCACAGATACGCAGTATTTT
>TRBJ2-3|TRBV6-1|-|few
CASSRLQGSTDTQYF
TGTGCCAGCAGCCGACTCCAGGGCTCCACAGATACGCAGTATTTT
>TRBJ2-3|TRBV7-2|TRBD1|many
CASSGHGTASTDTQYF
TGTGCCAGCAGCGGCCACGGGACAGCTAGCACAGATACGCAGTATTTT
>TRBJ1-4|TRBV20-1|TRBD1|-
CSAMGQGYEKLFF
TGCAGTGCTATGGGACAGGGGTATGAAAAACTGTTTTTT
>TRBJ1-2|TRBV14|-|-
CASSQEITPGRRYTF
TGTGCCAGCAGCCAAGAAATCACACCTGGGAGAAGGTACACCTTC
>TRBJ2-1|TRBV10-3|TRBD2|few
CAIRAAGVSYNEQFF
TGTGCCATCAGGGCAGCGGGAGTGTCCTACAATGAGCAGTTCTTC
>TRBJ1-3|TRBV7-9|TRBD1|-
CASSPASDRKSGNTIYF
TGTGCCAGCAGCCCCGCCTCGGACAGGAAATCGGGAAACACCATATATTTT
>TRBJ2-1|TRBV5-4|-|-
CASSFREEQFF
TGTGCCAGCAGCTTTCGAGAGGAGCAGTTCTTC